Listed here are 26 T cell receptor beta chains from one sample, sequenced in a study of blood T cell repertoires in COVID-19. The assay was immunoSEQ multiplex PCR, and TCRdb's table has in-frame clones only and misses some. The data show over 140,000 clones, about three quarters seen once. The source material was PBMCs or T cells enriched from blood (not recorded which). The receptors shown here come from a woman in her forties or fifties who had recovered from COVID-19.

This chain joins TRBV7-8 and TRBJ1-2; 9 nucleotides line up with TRBD1. Trimming took 1 base from V and 7 from J; bases not matched to a gene: 1. The CDR3 totals 13 residues. Germline V gene sequence: CDR1 SGHVS, CDR2 FQNEAQ. The CDR3 sequence is CASSLGTGVGYTF. CDR3 bases: TGTGCCAGCAGCTTAGGGACAGGGGTTGGCTACACCTTC. The full variable domain, completed using reference TRBV7-8 and TRBJ1-2, is GAGVSQSPRYKVAKRGQDVALRCDPISGHVSLFWYQQALGQGPEFLTYFQNEAQLDKSGLPSDRFFAERPEGSVSTLKIQRTQQEDSAVYLCASSLGTGVGYTFGSGTRLTVV.

V is TRBV5-8 and J is TRBJ2-3; D gene unclear. From germline, CDR1 is SGHTS and CDR2 YDEGEE. The CDR3 has 15 amino acids. Trimming took 0 bases from V and 1 from J, leaving 9 bases between them. The CDR3, as DNA: TGTGCCAGCAGCTTGGTATTAGAGGGCACAGATACGCAGTATTTT. The encoded protein is CASSLVLEGTDTQYF.

The CDR3 DNA sequence: TGTGCCAGCAGTTTATTTCGTGGGGGAGGAGCCAATGAAAAACTGTTTTTT. Protein product: CASSLFRGGGANEKLFF. The rearrangement joins TRBV27 to TRBJ1-4; D is perhaps TRBD1 (5 bases). The CDR3 runs 17 residues. The germline V gene has CDR1 MNHEY and CDR2 SMNVEV (reference sequence). Trimming removed 1 base from V and 5 bases from J, with 17 bases in between.

The chain recombines TRBV2 with TRBJ1-5; 8 bases match TRBD1. J gave up 7 bases and V 0 bases, and 14 bases lay outside the gene matches. Per germline, CDR1 SNHLY and CDR2 FYNNEI. CDR3 length equals 18 residues. CDR3: CASSEALRTGTLYQPQHF. The DNA of the CDR3 is TGTGCCAGCAGTGAAGCGCTTCGGACAGGGACGCTGTACCAGCCCCAGCATTTT.

The table lists this clone with a few counts. The chain links TRBV16 to TRBJ1-4, with 12 bases identical to TRBD1. This CDR3 contains 19 residues. The J segment lost 3 bases and the V segment lost 4 bases, leaving 12 bases of the junction unmatched. Germline V CDR1 and CDR2: KGHSY, FQNENV. DNA for the CDR3: TGTGCCAGCAGCCCACCGGGACAGGGGGCCGATCGGGCTAATGAAAAACTGTTTTTT. Translation: CASSPPGQGADRANEKLFF.

The rearrangement uses TRBV28 and TRBJ2-3; the D gene is possibly TRBD2 (5 bases). Trimming pared 1 base from V and 5 bases from J, leaving 16 bases between. The CDR3 runs to 16 residues. The germline V gene has CDR1 MDHEN and CDR2 SYDVKM. In DNA, the CDR3 is TGTGCCAGCAGTTTATCCCTTGCGGGTGGGGTAGATACGCAGTATTTT. Protein sequence: CASSLSLAGGVDTQYF.

This clone appeared a single time. This sequence joins TRBV28 and TRBJ1-2; 9 bases match TRBD1. CDR1 and CDR2 (germline): MDHEN, SYDVKM. The CDR3 contains 14 residues. With V trimmed by 5 bases and J by 4 bases, 5 bases remained unmatched. CDR3 coding DNA: TGTGCCAGCAGTCGGGGACAGGGATCCTATGGCTACACCTTC. The encoded protein is CASSRGQGSYGYTF.

V is TRBV29-1 and J is TRBJ2-5; 9 nucleotides match TRBD2. Germline CDR1 is SQVTM and CDR2 is ANQGSEA. The CDR3 length is 17 residues. Unmatched junction bases numbered 16, after V lost 6 bases and J lost 2 bases. In nucleotides, the CDR3 is TGCAGCGTGCTGACCTTGGCGGGAGGGCCGGGACAAGAGACCCAGTACTTC. Translated: CSVLTLAGGPGQETQYF.

The chain couples TRBV27 to TRBJ2-5; D unclear. There are 11 residues in the CDR3. CDR1 and CDR2 (germline): MNHEY, SMNVEV (reference sequence). V was pared by 7 bases and J by 3 bases, with 6 bases between. The DNA for the CDR3 is TGTGCCAGCAACACCGAAGAGACCCAGTACTTC. It codes for CASNTEETQYF.

The chain links TRBV3-1 (or the pseudogene TRBV3-2) to TRBJ1-4; TRBD1 is a possible D gene (6 bases). Per the germline V gene, CDR1 is LGHDT and CDR2 is YNNKEL (reference sequence). The germline V and J ends were trimmed by 3 bases and 14 bases, with 13 bases remaining between them. The CDR3 runs to 12 residues. CDR3 amino acids: CASSQSGANLFF. The CDR3 nucleotides are TGTGCCAGCAGCCAGTCAGGGGCAAACCTGTTTTTT.

In DNA, the CDR3 is TGTGCCAGCAGTTTCGAGCAAGAGACCCAGTACTTC. It translates to CASSFEQETQYF. The chain has TRBV12-3 or TRBV12-4 and TRBJ2-5; no definite D call. The length of the CDR3 is 12 residues. The V end was cut by 3 bases, the J end by 2 bases, with 4 bases between.

This clone was counted once. The J gene is TRBJ2-1, the V gene TRBV30; D not resolved. The CDR3 has 14 amino acids. CDR1 is GTSNPN, CDR2 SVGIG, per germline (reference sequence). V gave up 7 bases and J gave up 0 bases, with 13 bases separating them. Here the CDR3 DNA reads TGTGCCTTCGCTCGCGGCAGCTCCTACAATGAGCAGTTCTTC. Translation gives CAFARGSSYNEQFF.

The gene calls are TRBV3-1 (or the pseudogene TRBV3-2) and TRBJ2-2, with D possibly TRBD1 on 6 matching bases. The CDR3 sequence is 13 residues long. The germline V gene encodes CDR1 LGHDT and CDR2 YNNKEL (reference sequence). With 4 bases removed from V and 6 bases from J, the gap between germline ends came to 9 bases. CDR3 DNA sequence: TGTGCCAGCAGCCTTCAGGGGTCCGGGGAGCTGTTTTTT. Translation: CASSLQGSGELFF.

The chain carries TRBV27 and TRBJ2-1, with TRBD1 as a possible D gene (6 bases). Germline V gene lookup returns CDR1 MNHEY and CDR2 SMNVEV (reference sequence). With 5 bases removed from V and 5 bases from J, the gap between germline ends came to 16 bases. The CDR3 has 15 amino acids. CDR3 amino acids: CASSPRDISNNEQFF. The CDR3 coding sequence is TGTGCCAGCAGTCCTCGGGACATCAGTAACAATGAGCAGTTCTTC.

The chain uses TRBV4-1 and TRBJ2-5; 12 positions agree with TRBD1. The CDR3 has 17 residues. The germline V gene has CDR1 MGHRA and CDR2 YSYEKL. The trim removed 0 bases at V and 5 bases at J, leaving 7 bases unmatched. The DNA of the CDR3 is TGCGCCAGCAGCCAAGATAGGGGACAGGGGGCTTGGGAGACCCAGTACTTC. It encodes CASSQDRGQGAWETQYF.

In its sample, this clone was seen a few times. This chain connects TRBV12-5 to TRBJ2-1, with 13 nucleotides matching TRBD2. CDR3 length: 16 residues. V lost 7 bases and J lost 8; bases outside the gene matches: 11. Germline assignment: CDR1 LGHNT and CDR2 FRNRAP. The CDR3 spells CASAGNRLAGGDEQFF. In DNA form, the CDR3 reads TGTGCTAGTGCTGGTAACCGACTAGCGGGGGGTGATGAGCAGTTCTTC.

The genes are TRBV2 and TRBJ1-6; the match to TRBD1 covers 7 bases. V gave up 6 bases and J gave up 10 bases; unmatched junction bases: 9. This CDR3 is 14 amino acids long. The V gene's germline CDR1 is SNHLY and CDR2 FYNNEI. The CDR3: CASRPEGGWSPLHF. CDR3 in DNA: TGTGCCAGCAGGCCTGAAGGGGGCTGGTCACCCCTCCACTTT.

The chain uses TRBV3-1 (or the pseudogene TRBV3-2) and TRBJ1-2, with D possibly matching TRBD1 (6 bases). Germline V gene lookup returns CDR1 LGHDT and CDR2 YNNKEL (reference sequence). Trimming took 0 bases from V and 6 from J, leaving 11 bases between them. This CDR3 contains 14 residues. CDR3 in amino acids: CASSQDMTGDGYTF. The CDR3 DNA sequence: TGTGCCAGCAGCCAAGATATGACAGGTGATGGCTACACCTTC.

The chain recombines TRBV11-1 with TRBJ1-2; 8 positions match TRBD1. Looked up from germline, CDR1 is SGHAT and CDR2 is FQDESV (reference sequence). CDR3 length: 14 amino acids. V lost 4 bases, J lost 2 bases, and 3 bases stayed unmatched. The CDR3 spells CASSYRTGNYGYTF. Written as DNA, the CDR3 is TGTGCCAGCAGCTACCGGACAGGGAACTATGGCTACACCTTC.

The chain couples TRBV7-3 to TRBJ2-2, with D tentatively TRBD2 (6 bases). This CDR3 contains 15 residues. Germline V CDR1 and CDR2: SGHTA, FQGTGA. The V and J ends lost 1 base and 2 bases respectively, with 8 bases between them. CDR3: CASSLSGENTGELFF. In DNA form, the CDR3 reads TGTGCCAGCAGCTTAAGCGGGGAAAACACCGGGGAGCTGTTTTTT.

This chain links TRBV11-3 with TRBJ2-2, with 8 bases that match TRBD2. CDR3 length equals 16 residues. V lost 7 bases and J lost 5; bases outside the gene matches: 12. Germline V gene lookup returns CDR1 SGHNT and CDR2 YENEEA. The CDR3 DNA sequence: TGTGCCAGCACCCCGGACGGGGGGGGCCGGACCGGGGAGCTGTTTTTT. Its protein product is CASTPDGGGRTGELFF.

The chain carries TRBV5-1 and TRBJ2-1; unclear D gene. Germline lookup yields CDR1 SGHRS and CDR2 YFSETQ. Trimming pared 2 bases from V and 3 bases from J, leaving 6 bases between. CDR3 size: 13 residues. CDR3 sequence (DNA): TGCGCCAGCAGCTTCTACAGCTACAATGAGCAGTTCTTC. Protein: CASSFYSYNEQFF. Looking up the rest from reference TRBV5-1 and TRBJ2-1 gives the full variable domain: KAGVTQTPRYLIKTRGQQVTLSCSPISGHRSVSWYQQTPGQGLQFLFEYFSETQRNKGNFPGRFSGRQFSNSRSEMNVSTLELGDSALYLCASSFYSYNEQFFGPGTRLTVL.

The CDR3 loop reads CASSIGRGSTDTQYF. CDR3 DNA: TGTGCCAGTAGTATCGGCAGGGGTAGCACAGATACGCAGTATTTT. The rearrangement uses TRBV19 and TRBJ2-3, with D possibly matching TRBD1 (6 bases). Looked up from germline, CDR1 is LNHDA and CDR2 is SQIVND (reference sequence). V lost 3 bases and J lost 0, with 10 bases in between. The CDR3 runs to 15 residues.

The CDR3 DNA is TGTGCCAGCAGCTTAAACGTCAGAGGGAACAATCAGCCCCAGCATTTT. Translation gives CASSLNVRGNNQPQHF. The V call is TRBV7-8, the J call TRBJ1-5; D gene ambiguous. Trimming cost V 2 bases and J 3 bases, with 14 bases left between them. The germline V gene encodes CDR1 SGHVS and CDR2 FQNEAQ. The CDR3 runs 16 residues. The full variable domain, with the rest looked up from reference TRBV7-8 and TRBJ1-5, is GAGVSQSPRYKVAKRGQDVALRCDPISGHVSLFWYQQALGQGPEFLTYFQNEAQLDKSGLPSDRFFAERPEGSVSTLKIQRTQQEDSAVYLCASSLNVRGNNQPQHFGDGTRLSIL.

In this sample, this clone turned up once. This chain connects TRBV10-3 to TRBJ1-2, with 7 bases lining up with TRBD1. This CDR3 has 14 amino acids. The germline gives CDR1 ENHRY, CDR2 SYGVKD. V lost 3 bases, J lost 4 bases, and 5 bases stayed unmatched. CDR3 coding DNA: TGTGCCATCAGTGACCCCGGGACAGTCTATGGCTACACCTTC. Amino acids: CAISDPGTVYGYTF.

The V call is TRBV18, the J call TRBJ1-3; no reliable D call. V was shortened by 3 bases and J by 2 bases, with 5 bases between the two germline ends. The CDR3 is made up of 13 amino acids. Germline lookup yields CDR1 KGHSH and CDR2 LQKENI. The CDR3 loop reads CASSPQAGNTIYF. The CDR3 bases are TGTGCCAGCTCACCTCAGGCTGGAAACACCATATATTTT.